The T cell receptor (beta chain) under discussion was sequenced for a study of cytomegalovirus exposure and HLA in healthy donors. General study results and limits: Presence/absence analyses treated sequencing depth as roughly uniform across donors. Accurate HLA-A and HLA-B prediction from TCR beta sequences was reported for most subjects.

Amplification used 60 Vbeta primers and 13 Jbeta primers. TCRdb's table, derived via immunoSEQ multiplex PCR, lists solely in-frame clones and lacks some. The sample has 100,000 to 140,000 clones, over 80% seen once. This clone was found a few times. Antigen specificity is unknown. This clonotype originated in a man under 40 in good health and CMV-seropositive. Material: PBMCs.

CDR3 protein: CATSRRTGQPEKLFF. CDR3 nucleotides: TGTGCCACCAGCAGGAGGACAGGGCAACCTGAAAAACTGTTTTTT. The rearrangement links TRBV15 to TRBJ1-4, with 8 bases aligning to TRBD1. Germline CDR1 reads LNHNV; CDR2 reads YYDKDF (reference sequence). Trimming at V came to 3 bases and at J to 7 bases, leaving 7 bases not matched to a gene. CDR3 size: 15 residues.